This T cell receptor beta chain came from a study of memory CD4+ T cells and cytomegalovirus serostatus. In the original workflow: Out-of-frame sequences were removed, leaving 2,000,000 or so distinct TCRbeta sequences. The method was immunoSEQ multiplex PCR; TCRdb's version includes in-frame clones alone and lacks a portion of them. The V and J calls and clone size were taken over from that table, and D and trimming were inferred from the DNA. This sample has tens of thousands of clones, with about 80% found just once. Single viable CD3+CD4+CD8-CD45RO+ cells were sorted as the memory CD4+ T cells. V lost 1 base to trimming and J lost 1 base, with 7 bases between them. The germline gives CDR1 SGHTA, CDR2 FQGNSA. This CDR3 has 14 amino acids.

This TCR was sampled from an adult in good health and CMV-seropositive. Sequences were obtained from memory CD4+ T cells from blood. The chain recombines TRBV7-2 with TRBJ1-1; no clear D. The CDR3 nucleotides are TGTGCCAGCAGCTTAGAACCTGGGAACACTGAAGCTTTCTTT. Residues: CASSLEPGNTEAFF.